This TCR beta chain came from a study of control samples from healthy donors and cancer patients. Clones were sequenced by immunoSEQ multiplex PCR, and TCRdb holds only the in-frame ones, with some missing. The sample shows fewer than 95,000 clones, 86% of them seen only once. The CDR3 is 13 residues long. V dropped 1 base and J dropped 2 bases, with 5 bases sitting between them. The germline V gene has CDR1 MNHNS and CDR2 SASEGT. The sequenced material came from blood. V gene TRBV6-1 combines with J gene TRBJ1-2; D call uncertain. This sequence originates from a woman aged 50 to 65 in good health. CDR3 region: CASSEGGNYGYTF. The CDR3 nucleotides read TGTGCCAGCAGTGAAGGCGGGAACTATGGCTACACCTTC.